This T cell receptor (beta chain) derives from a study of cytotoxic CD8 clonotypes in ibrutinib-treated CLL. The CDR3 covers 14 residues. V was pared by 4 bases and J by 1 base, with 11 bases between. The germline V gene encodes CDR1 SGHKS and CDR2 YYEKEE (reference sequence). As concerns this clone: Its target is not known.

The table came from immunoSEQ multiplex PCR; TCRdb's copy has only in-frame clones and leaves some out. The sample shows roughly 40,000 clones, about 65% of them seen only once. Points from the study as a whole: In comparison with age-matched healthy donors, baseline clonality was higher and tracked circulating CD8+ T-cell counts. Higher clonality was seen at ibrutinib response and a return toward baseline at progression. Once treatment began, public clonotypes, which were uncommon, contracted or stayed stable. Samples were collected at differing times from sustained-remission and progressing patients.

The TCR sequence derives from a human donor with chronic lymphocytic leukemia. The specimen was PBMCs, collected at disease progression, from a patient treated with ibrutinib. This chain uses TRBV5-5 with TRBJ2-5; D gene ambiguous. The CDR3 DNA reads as TGTGCCAGCAGCCCTCCGTGGAGCCAAGAGACCCAGTACTTC. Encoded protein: CASSPPWSQETQYF.